This TCR beta chain was captured by sequencing in a study of metastatic and nonmetastatic thyroid tumors. Study-wide context: The study looked at repertoires side by side in blood and in tumor or nodule tissue from malignant and benign thyroid patients.

All patients reached thyroid surgery having received no treatment beforehand. TCRdb re-called the PCR reads with MiXCR. The sample has approximately 25,000 clones, 10% to 15% seen once. Notes on the study in general: Benign nodules reportedly had significantly lower TCR beta diversity than malignant thyroid tumors in blood and tumor.

Between the trimmed V and J ends, which lost 7 bases and 5 bases, there was a span of 17 bases. This CDR3 is built from 14 residues. The germline V gene has CDR1 ENHRY and CDR2 SYGVKD. This clone was observed many times. The target antigen is unknown. The TCR sequence derives from a female donor with papillary thyroid cancer or a benign thyroid nodule (not recorded which). Some clones in this sample may be carry-over from other donors' samples. The V and J genes are TRBV10-3 and TRBJ1-1, with D tentatively TRBD1 (5 bases). The source material was blood. The CDR3 is CAIILGPGFTEAFF. In nucleotides, the CDR3 is TGTGCCATCATCTTGGGACCGGGTTTTACTGAAGCTTTCTTT.